The entry that follows covers one T cell receptor beta chain sequence. One entry per CDR3 protein, called by TCRdb with MiXCR from the RT-PCR reads. This table holds around 700,000 distinct CDR3 sequences, 13% to 15% found once. CDR1 and CDR2 (germline): MNHNS, SASEGT. This CDR3 is built from 15 residues. With 1 base removed from V and 4 bases from J, the gap between germline ends came to 11 bases. This clonotype was obtained from a female donor in good health, serving as a healthy control. V and J are TRBV6-1 and TRBJ1-5, with a possible D match to TRBD1 (6 bases). The specimen sequenced was memory CD4+ T cells from blood. CDR3 loop: CASSEGTAVNQPQHF. The CDR3 region has the DNA TGTGCCAGCAGTGAAGGGACAGCGGTTAATCAGCCCCAGCATTTT.